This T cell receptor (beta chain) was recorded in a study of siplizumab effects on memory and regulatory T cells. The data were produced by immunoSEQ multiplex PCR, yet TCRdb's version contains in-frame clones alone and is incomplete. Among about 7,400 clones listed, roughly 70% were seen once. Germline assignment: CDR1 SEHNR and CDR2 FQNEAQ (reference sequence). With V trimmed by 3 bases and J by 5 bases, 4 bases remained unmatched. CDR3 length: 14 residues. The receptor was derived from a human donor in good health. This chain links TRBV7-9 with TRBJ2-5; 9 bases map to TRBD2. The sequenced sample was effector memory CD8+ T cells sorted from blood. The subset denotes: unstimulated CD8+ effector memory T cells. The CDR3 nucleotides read TGTGCCAGCAGCTTTCTAGCGGGATGGGAGACCCAGTACTTC. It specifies CASSFLAGWETQYF.